The clone carrying this T cell receptor (beta chain) has at least ten counts. Trimming shortened V by 4 bases and J by 2 bases, and 11 bases separated the two germline ends. The CDR3 spans 14 residues. In germline, CDR1 is LNHDA, CDR2 SQIVND (reference sequence). This sample is drawn from a study of T cells in Graves' hyperthyroidism and ophthalmopathy. Template material for amplifying TCR beta CDR3 regions consisted of RNA transcripts. HTBI primers drove first-round RT-PCR of the TCR CDR3. TCRdb re-derived calls from the multiplex PCR reads in MiXCR, one entry per CDR3 protein. The data hold a few hundred thousand distinct CDR3 sequences, with roughly an eighth observed a single time.

The sequence was collected from a young woman with Graves' hyperthyroidism. V and J are TRBV19 and TRBJ1-1; D possibly corresponds to TRBD1 (5 bases). The sample was blood. CDR3 sequence reads: CASSTAGLNTEAFF. In DNA, the CDR3 is TGTGCCAGTAGTACTGCAGGGCTCAACACTGAAGCTTTCTTT.